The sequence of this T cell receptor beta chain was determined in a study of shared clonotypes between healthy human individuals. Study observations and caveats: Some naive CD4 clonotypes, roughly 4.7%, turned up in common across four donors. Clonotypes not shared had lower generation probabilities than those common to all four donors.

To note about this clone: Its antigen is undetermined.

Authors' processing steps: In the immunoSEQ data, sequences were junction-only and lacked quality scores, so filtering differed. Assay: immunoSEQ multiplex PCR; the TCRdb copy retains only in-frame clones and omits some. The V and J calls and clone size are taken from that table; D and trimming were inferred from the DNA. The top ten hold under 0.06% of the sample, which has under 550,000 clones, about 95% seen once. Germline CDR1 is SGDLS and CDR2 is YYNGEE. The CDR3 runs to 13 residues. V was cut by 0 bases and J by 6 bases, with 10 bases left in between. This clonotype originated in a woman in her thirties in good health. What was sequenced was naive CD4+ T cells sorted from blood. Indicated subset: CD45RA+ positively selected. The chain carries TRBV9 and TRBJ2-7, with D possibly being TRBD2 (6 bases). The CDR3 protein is CASSVVGRGEQYF. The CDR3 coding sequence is TGTGCCAGCAGCGTAGTTGGGCGGGGCGAGCAGTACTTC.